The present T cell receptor (beta chain) was sequenced within a study of Graves' ophthalmopathy and Graves' hyperthyroidism. This clonotype was counted at least ten times. The CDR3 consists of 14 residues. Germline lookup yields CDR1 LNHDA and CDR2 SQIVND (reference sequence). Germline trimming cut 5 bases from V and 7 bases from J; bases unmatched to any gene: 8. CDR3 regions of TCR beta were amplified from RNA transcripts. RT-PCR with HTBI primers came first, then second-round multiplex PCR. In TCRdb, the multiplex PCR reads were re-called with MiXCR into one record per CDR3 protein. In the table there are about 210,000 distinct CDR3 sequences, around 30% of which are singletons.

The source is a man in his fifties with Graves' ophthalmopathy. V is TRBV19 and J is TRBJ1-1; 9 bases are a match to TRBD1. Sequenced sample: peripheral blood. The CDR3 DNA reads TGTGCCAGTAGTGACGGACAGGGGAGGTTTGAAGCTTTCTTT. Its protein is CASSDGQGRFEAFF. The full variable domain, with the rest looked up from reference TRBV19 and TRBJ1-1, is DGGITQSPKYLFRKEGQNVTLSCEQNLNHDAMYWYRQDPGQGLRLIYYSQIVNDFQKGDIAEGYSVSREKKESFPLTVTSAQKNPTAFYLCASSDGQGRFEAFFGQGTRLTVV.